This T cell receptor beta chain stems from a study of blood T cells in healthy people across ages. Sample-barcoded 5' priming and a J-beta primer mix drove a second PCR of 7 to 11 cycles. A single record per CDR3 protein comes from TCRdb applying MiXCR to the 5' RACE reads. The sample holds fewer than 1,200,000 distinct CDR3 sequences; around 25% are singletons and the top ten take about 0.72%. Per germline, CDR1 MNHEY and CDR2 SVGAGI. With 8 bases removed from V and 0 bases from J, the gap between germline ends came to 14 bases. The CDR3 is 15 residues long. Drawing of peripheral blood yielded 7.5 to 10 milliliters from each donor. The same sample was also studied in work on T cells of mothers and their children.

This sequence originates from a girl aged 2 to 10 in good health. The sequenced sample consisted of blood. The chain has TRBV6-5 and TRBJ2-1; D remains ambiguous. CDR3 protein: CASWIGSSSYNEQFF. The CDR3 DNA sequence: TGTGCCAGCTGGATAGGGTCGAGCTCCTACAATGAGCAGTTCTTC.